This TCR beta chain was sequenced during a study of CD8 T cells in Susac syndrome. Study as a whole: At blood draw, Susac syndrome patients were therapy-naive, on corticosteroids, or on intravenous immunoglobulin alone.

cDNA came from roughly 0.53 to 1 ug RNA primed by random hexamers. The amplification used immunoSEQ multiplex PCR on TCR beta CDR3; it spanned 54 Vbeta and 13 Jbeta. TCRdb independently ran MiXCR on the immunoSEQ multiplex PCR reads; one entry per CDR3 protein. The table includes roughly 140,000 distinct CDR3 sequences, 95% detected once. The sequence came from a human donor with Susac syndrome. Sample: CD4+ T cells from PBMCs.

The CDR3 region is CASSFSPGTRMYGYTF. The CDR3 DNA reads as TGTGCCAGCAGCTTTAGTCCCGGGACACGAATGTATGGCTACACCTTC. This rearrangement joins TRBV7-8 to TRBJ1-2, with D possibly TRBD1 on 6 matching bases. In germline, CDR1 is SGHVS, CDR2 FQNEAQ. The CDR3 is 16 residues long. Trimming left V 3 bases short and J 5 bases short, with 19 bases between.